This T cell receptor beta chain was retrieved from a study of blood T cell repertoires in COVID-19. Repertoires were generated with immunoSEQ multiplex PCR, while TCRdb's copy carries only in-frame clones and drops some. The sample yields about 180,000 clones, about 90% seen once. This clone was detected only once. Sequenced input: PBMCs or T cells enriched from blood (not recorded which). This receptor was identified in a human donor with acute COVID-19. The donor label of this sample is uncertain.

This chain's CDR3 is CASSVGSGKVDTEAFF. Written as DNA, the CDR3 is TGTGCCAGCAGCGTAGGCTCAGGGAAGGTCGACACTGAAGCTTTCTTT. The chain employs TRBV9 and TRBJ1-1; a possible D gene is TRBD1 (5 bases). The length of the CDR3 is 16 residues. Germline V gives CDR1 SGDLS, CDR2 YYNGEE. The V end lost 0 bases, the J end lost 3 bases, and 15 bases lay between the germline ends. The complete variable domain, with remaining parts taken from reference TRBV9 and TRBJ1-1, reads DSGVTQTPKHLITATGQRVTLRCSPRSGDLSVYWYQQSLDQGLQFLIQYYNGEERAKGNILERFSAQQFPDLHSELNLSSLELGDSALYFCASSVGSGKVDTEAFFGQGTRLTVV.